The present TCR beta chain was sequenced within a study of breast tumors, draining lymph nodes, adjacent tissues. V was pared by 4 bases and J by 2 bases, with 6 bases of the junction left unmatched. The length of the CDR3 is 18 residues. Germline values: CDR1 SGHDN, CDR2 FVKESK. Breast cancer patients provided tissue from their axillary draining lymph nodes. TCRdb reanalysed the multiplex PCR reads using MiXCR and keeps one entry per CDR3 protein. The profile shows 120,000 to 150,000 distinct CDR3 sequences, about 31% of them singletons. Study-wide points: Tumor and nontumor repertoires were significantly more similar in luminal-like than in basal-like breast cancer. Tumors had less TCR diversity than lymph nodes, more than nontumor tissue.

This clonotype was detected ten times or more. The antigen remains unidentified. This receptor was taken from a female donor with breast cancer. Some clones in this sample may be carry-over from other donors' samples. The chain links TRBV14 to TRBJ2-6; 12 bases fit TRBD2. The specimen sequenced was axillary lymph node tissue. The chain's CDR3 is CASSPDRTSGAGANVLTF. The CDR3, as DNA: TGTGCCAGCAGCCCTGACCGGACTAGCGGGGCTGGGGCCAACGTCCTGACTTTC. The full variable domain, in which reference TRBV14 and TRBJ2-6 provide the parts outside the CDR3, is EAGVTQFPSHSVIEKGQTVTLRCDPISGHDNLYWYRRVMGKEIKFLLHFVKESKQDESGMPNNRFLAERTGGTYSTLKVQPAELEDSGVYFCASSPDRTSGAGANVLTFGAGSRLTVL.